The present TCR beta chain was sequenced within a study of beta chain features in type 1 diabetes. Looking at the study overall: The samples had around 100 million sorted cells examined in all. Regarding the study as a whole: When Type 1 diabetes patients were examined, their TCRB CDR3s proved moderately but significantly shorter in all four CD4+ subsets. The naive, central memory and Treg TCRB repertoires showed an apparent similarity that was greater among patients than among healthy donors.

What was sequenced were expressed TCRB transcripts, since all of the isolated RNA had been reverse transcribed. An average of about 3.57 million reads was obtained for naive, central memory and regulatory T cell samples. Using immunoSEQ multiplex PCR, the repertoire was profiled, and TCRdb retains in-frame clones only, with some absent. This table holds approximately 160,000 clones, around a tenth found once. Per germline, CDR1 LNHNV and CDR2 YYDKDF (reference sequence). V lost 0 bases to trimming and J lost 3 bases, with 26 bases between them. The CDR3 runs to 20 residues. There are a few counts of this clone. Its cognate antigen is unknown. The authors sorted CD4+ naive, central memory, regulatory and stem cell-like memory cells via CD45RO/CCR7/CD25/CD127/CD95/CD27.

The source is a young man with type 1 diabetes. V gene TRBV15 combines with J gene TRBJ2-5; D is perhaps TRBD1 (6 bases). The specimen was central memory CD4+ T cells from blood. The CDR3 sequence is CATSRDRGGRPAWAEETQYF. The CDR3, as DNA: TGTGCCACCAGCAGAGATCGTGGGGGCAGGCCAGCATGGGCTGAAGAGACCCAGTACTTC. The entire variable domain, with the rest obtained from reference TRBV15 and TRBJ2-5, is as follows: DAMVIQNPRYQVTQFGKPVTLSCSQTLNHNVMYWYQQKSSQAPKLLFHYYDKDFNNEADTPDNFQSRRPNTSFCFLDIRSPGLGDTAMYLCATSRDRGGRPAWAEETQYFGPGTRLLVL.